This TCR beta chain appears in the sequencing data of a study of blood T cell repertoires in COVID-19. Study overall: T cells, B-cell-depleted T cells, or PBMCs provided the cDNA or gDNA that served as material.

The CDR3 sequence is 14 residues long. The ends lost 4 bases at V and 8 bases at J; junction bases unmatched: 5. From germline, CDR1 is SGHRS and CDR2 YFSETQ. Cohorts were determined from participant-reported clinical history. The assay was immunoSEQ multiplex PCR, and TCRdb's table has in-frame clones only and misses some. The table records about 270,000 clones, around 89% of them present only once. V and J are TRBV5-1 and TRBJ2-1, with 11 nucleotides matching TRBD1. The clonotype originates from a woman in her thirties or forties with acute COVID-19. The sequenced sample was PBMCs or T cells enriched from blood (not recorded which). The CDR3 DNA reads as TGCGCCAGCAGCACCCGGGACAGGGGGGATGAGCAGTTCTTC. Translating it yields CASSTRDRGDEQFF.